This entry lists 29 T cell receptor beta chains sequenced from one sample in a study of PD-1 blockade in mismatch repair-deficient tumors. Sequencing was performed with immunoSEQ multiplex PCR; in TCRdb, only in-frame clones are kept and a portion is missing. Here the sample spans fewer than 20,000 clones, about 80% being singletons. The sequencing here drew on PBMCs, taken 4 weeks after starting pembrolizumab. All receptors derive from an adult with mismatch repair-deficient cancer.

This clone was counted a single time. This sequence joins TRBV29-1 and TRBJ2-5, with 7 bases lining up with TRBD2. Germline CDR1 and CDR2: SQVTM and ANQGSEA. Germline trimming cut 4 bases from V and 5 bases from J; bases unmatched to any gene: 4. This CDR3 region has 12 residues. The chain's CDR3 is CSVVLGGETQYF. For the CDR3, the DNA is TGCAGCGTTGTGTTGGGGGGGGAGACCCAGTACTTC.

The chain has TRBV19 and TRBJ2-3; 8 positions match TRBD2. CDR1 and CDR2 (germline): LNHDA, SQIVND (reference sequence). The CDR3 spans 17 residues. The V segment lost 10 bases and the J segment 4 bases; nucleotides outside the gene matches: 19. The DNA of the CDR3 is TGTGCCACCTTGGGCCGTTATGGCGGGAGGTTGGCAGATACGCAGTATTTT. Translated: CATLGRYGGRLADTQYF.

The chain links TRBV25-1 to TRBJ2-1; 8 positions agree with TRBD2. From germline, CDR1 is MGHDK and CDR2 SYGVNS. V lost 7 bases to trimming and J lost 5 bases; unmatched junction nucleotides: 10. This CDR3 is 15 amino acids long. The CDR3 loop reads CASILAVPSHNEQFF. As DNA, the CDR3 is TGTGCCAGCATACTAGCGGTACCTAGTCACAATGAGCAGTTCTTC.

The V and J genes are TRBV7-2 and TRBJ2-3; TRBD2 is a possible D gene (6 bases). V dropped 7 bases and J dropped 2 bases, with 10 bases sitting between them. Germline CDR1 reads SGHTA; CDR2 reads FQGNSA. This CDR3 has 13 residues. CDR3 in DNA: TGTGCCAGCACTAGGGACTTCACAGATACGCAGTATTTT. Amino acids: CASTRDFTDTQYF.

This clone was detected only once. This sequence joins TRBV7-9 and TRBJ2-3; TRBD2 matches at 8 bases. V gave up 3 bases and J gave up 4 bases; unmatched junction bases: 3. This CDR3 region has 14 residues. Germline-derived CDR1 and CDR2 are SEHNR and FQNEAQ (reference sequence). CDR3 protein: CASSFSGTADTQYF. The CDR3 DNA follows: TGTGCCAGCAGCTTTAGCGGGACTGCAGATACGCAGTATTTT. The variable domain in full, with the rest retrieved from reference TRBV7-9 and TRBJ2-3, is DTGVSQNPRHKITKRGQNVTFRCDPISEHNRLYWYRQTLGQGPEFLTYFQNEAQLEKSRLLSDRFSAERPKGSFSTLEIQRTEQGDSAMYLCASSFSGTADTQYFGPGTRLTVL.

V and J are TRBV6-1 and TRBJ2-7; 16 bases match TRBD2. The length of the CDR3 is 18 residues. Germline V gene sequence: CDR1 MNHNS, CDR2 SASEGT. The ends lost 2 bases at V and 0 bases at J; junction bases unmatched: 4. In nucleotides, the CDR3 is TGTGCCAGCAGTGAAAGTGGGACTAGCGGGAGGGCCTCCTACGAGCAGTACTTC. This sequence encodes CASSESGTSGRASYEQYF.

This clone was found a few times. The rearrangement uses TRBV11-3 and TRBJ2-7; 9 nucleotides agree with TRBD1. V trimming: 4 bases; J trimming: 6 bases; junction bases outside the gene matches: 4. This CDR3 has 13 residues. CDR1 SGHNT and CDR2 YENEEA come from the germline V gene. The CDR3 loop is CASSSQGASEQYF. CDR3 nucleotide sequence: TGTGCCAGCAGCTCACAGGGGGCAAGCGAGCAGTACTTC.

The V call is TRBV5-4, the J call TRBJ2-3; 9 positions agree with TRBD2. Germline-derived CDR1 and CDR2 are SGHNT and YYREEE (reference sequence). V was pared by 0 bases and J by 2 bases, with 4 bases of the junction left unmatched. The CDR3 spans 16 residues. The CDR3 loop is CASSLALAGFTDTQYF. The CDR3 DNA reads TGTGCCAGCAGCTTGGCGCTAGCGGGATTCACAGATACGCAGTATTTT.

The rearrangement links TRBV18 to TRBJ2-3; 8 bases agree with TRBD1. Per the germline V gene, CDR1 is KGHSH and CDR2 is LQKENI. The V segment lost 4 bases and the J segment 2 bases; nucleotides outside the gene matches: 11. This CDR3 spans 17 amino acids. CDR3 in DNA: TGTGCCAGCTCACTTTTCGTACGGACAGGGACCACAGATACGCAGTATTTT. Translating it yields CASSLFVRTGTTDTQYF. Using reference TRBV18 and TRBJ2-3 for the parts outside the CDR3, the full variable domain is NAGVMQNPRHLVRRRGQEARLRCSPMKGHSHVYWYRQLPEEGLKFMVYLQKENIIDESGMPKERFSAEFPKEGPSILRIQQVVRGDSAAYFCASSLFVRTGTTDTQYFGPGTRLTVL.

This chain connects TRBV7-2 to TRBJ2-7; 9 bases fit TRBD2. The CDR3 contains 14 residues. In germline, CDR1 is SGHTA, CDR2 FQGNSA. V shed 3 bases, J shed 7 bases, and the junction held 7 bases outside the gene matches. Here the CDR3 reads CASSLTSGVGEQYF. In DNA, the CDR3 is TGTGCCAGCAGCTTGACTAGCGGAGTGGGGGAGCAGTACTTC.

CDR3 nucleotide sequence: TGTGCCAGCAGTTTATTGGGGCTCACATCACCCCTCCACTTT. Its translation is CASSLLGLTSPLHF. The rearrangement links TRBV28 to TRBJ1-6; maybe TRBD1 (5 bases). The CDR3 sequence is 14 residues long. V was shortened by 1 base and J by 10 bases, with 11 bases between the two germline ends. The germline CDR1 and CDR2 sequences are MDHEN and SYDVKM.

This clone came up once. V gene TRBV28 combines with J gene TRBJ1-2, with a tentative D call TRBD1 (6 bases). V was pared by 6 bases and J by 5 bases, with 16 bases between. The CDR3 loop spans 14 amino acids. Germline V gene data show CDR1 as MDHEN and CDR2 as SYDVKM. The CDR3 coding sequence is TGTGCCAGCAGAGATACAGGGACCTCTTATGGCTACACCTTC. Encoded protein: CASRDTGTSYGYTF.

This clone appeared a single time. V usage is TRBV7-8 and J usage is TRBJ2-7; the D gene is possibly TRBD1 (5 bases). CDR3 length: 14 residues. V gave up 4 bases and J gave up 2 bases, with 12 bases separating them. Germline V gives CDR1 SGHVS, CDR2 FQNEAQ. The CDR3 DNA sequence: TGTGCCAGCAGCTCAAGGGGCCGGCCCTACGAGCAGTACTTC. Translation gives CASSSRGRPYEQYF.

This chain connects TRBV7-8 to TRBJ1-5, with 7 nucleotides matching TRBD1. The CDR3 is 14 residues long. Germline V CDR1 and CDR2: SGHVS, FQNEAQ. Trimming took 5 bases from V and 2 from J; bases not matched to a gene: 3. CDR3: CASSTGQGNQPQHF. The CDR3 nucleotides are TGTGCCAGCAGCACCGGACAGGGCAATCAGCCCCAGCATTTT.

The rearrangement links TRBV10-1 to TRBJ2-5, with TRBD2 matching 13 bases. The germline V gene encodes CDR1 WNHNN and CDR2 SYGVQD (reference sequence). The CDR3 has 15 amino acids. After removal of 6 bases from V and 3 bases from J, the junction contained 4 bases not matched to a gene. The CDR3 sequence: CASRDGTSGKETQYF. In nucleotides, the CDR3 is TGCGCCAGCAGGGACGGGACTAGCGGGAAAGAGACCCAGTACTTC.

V and J are TRBV19 and TRBJ1-2, with TRBD1 identical over 7 bases. J lost 0 bases, V lost 2 bases, and 0 bases had no gene match. The CDR3 covers 14 residues. Per the germline V gene, CDR1 is LNHDA and CDR2 is SQIVND (reference sequence). The CDR3 loop reads CASSITGANYGYTF. The DNA of the CDR3 is TGTGCCAGTAGTATAACAGGGGCTAACTATGGCTACACCTTC.

The genes are TRBV18 and TRBJ2-3, with 16 nucleotides matching TRBD2. V trimming: 3 bases; J trimming: 6 bases; junction bases outside the gene matches: 0. The CDR3 runs to 15 residues. CDR1 and CDR2 from the germline V gene are KGHSH and LQKENI. The CDR3 nucleotides read TGTGCCAGCTCACCGGGACTAGCGGGAGGGGATACGCAGTATTTT. It yields the protein CASSPGLAGGDTQYF.

The J gene is TRBJ2-1, the V gene TRBV5-6; 15 bases map to TRBD2. J gave up 9 bases and V 4 bases, and 5 bases lay outside the gene matches. The CDR3 spans 15 residues. Germline CDR1 SGHDT, CDR2 YYEEEE. The CDR3 loop reads CASSTGLAGGPEQFF. Here the CDR3 DNA reads TGTGCCAGCAGCACCGGACTAGCGGGAGGGCCTGAGCAGTTCTTC.

The chain joins TRBV19 to TRBJ1-5, with D possibly being TRBD1 (5 bases). The CDR3 is 16 residues long. Germline values: CDR1 LNHDA, CDR2 SQIVND (reference sequence). Trimming removed 6 bases at V and 6 bases at J, with 21 bases between. CDR3 in DNA: TGTGCCAGTAGCCGGACGCGTGAAGGGGCGTTTCAGCCCCAGCATTTT. Its protein product is CASSRTREGAFQPQHF. The full variable domain, completed using reference TRBV19 and TRBJ1-5, is DGGITQSPKYLFRKEGQNVTLSCEQNLNHDAMYWYRQDPGQGLRLIYYSQIVNDFQKGDIAEGYSVSREKKESFPLTVTSAQKNPTAFYLCASSRTREGAFQPQHFGDGTRLSIL.

The chain combines TRBV28 with TRBJ1-2; 7 bases are shared with TRBD1. J gave up 5 bases and V 5 bases, and 8 bases lay outside the gene matches. Looked up from germline, CDR1 is MDHEN and CDR2 is SYDVKM. CDR3 length: 14 residues. The CDR3 sequence is CASSETGFYYGYTF. The CDR3, as DNA: TGTGCCAGCAGTGAGACAGGGTTTTATTATGGCTACACCTTC.

This chain connects TRBV19 to TRBJ2-5, with 7 bases lining up with TRBD2. Germline V gene data show CDR1 as LNHDA and CDR2 as SQIVND (reference sequence). The CDR3 loop spans 15 amino acids. J lost 5 bases, V lost 1 base, and 7 bases had no gene match. The CDR3 bases are TGTGCCAGTAGTATAGGCGGGAGAGGCAGGGAGACCCAGTACTTC. Residues: CASSIGGRGRETQYF. Based on the CDR3 plus reference TRBV19 and TRBJ2-5, the full variable domain is DGGITQSPKYLFRKEGQNVTLSCEQNLNHDAMYWYRQDPGQGLRLIYYSQIVNDFQKGDIAEGYSVSREKKESFPLTVTSAQKNPTAFYLCASSIGGRGRETQYFGPGTRLLVL.

The chain joins TRBV28 to TRBJ1-1; tentatively, D is TRBD1 (5 bases). The germline gives CDR1 MDHEN, CDR2 SYDVKM. Trimming took 5 bases from V and 5 from J, leaving 15 bases between them. The CDR3 totals 14 residues. DNA for the CDR3: TGTGCCAGCAGTCTACAGGCCGCGGGGACTGAAGCTTTCTTT. It translates to CASSLQAAGTEAFF.

The chain carries TRBV5-1 and TRBJ1-1, with D perhaps TRBD1 (6 bases). Germline V CDR1 and CDR2: SGHRS, YFSETQ. V lost 1 base to trimming and J lost 5 bases, with 12 bases between them. This CDR3 is 14 amino acids long. In DNA, the CDR3 is TGCGCCAGCAGCTTGTTCGGGGGGGCGACTGAAGCTTTCTTT. The encoded protein is CASSLFGGATEAFF.

Here the CDR3 reads CASSFVANQPQHF. In DNA form, the CDR3 reads TGTGCCAGCAGTTTCGTGGCAAATCAGCCCCAGCATTTT. The rearrangement joins TRBV28 to TRBJ1-5; D remains unclear. Per germline, CDR1 MDHEN and CDR2 SYDVKM. The CDR3 covers 13 residues. V was shortened by 3 bases and J by 4 bases, with 7 bases between the two germline ends.

V usage is TRBV19 and J usage is TRBJ2-7; no reliable D call. Germline V CDR1 and CDR2: LNHDA, SQIVND (reference sequence). V lost 8 bases to trimming and J lost 2 bases, with 13 bases between them. The CDR3 is 13 amino acids. The CDR3 is CASAITPTYEQYF. Here the CDR3 DNA reads TGTGCCAGTGCGATAACTCCTACCTACGAGCAGTACTTC.

The V call is TRBV20-1, the J call TRBJ2-1; D ambiguous. The V end lost 5 bases, the J end lost 3 bases, and 5 bases lay between the germline ends. The germline gives CDR1 DFQATT, CDR2 SNEGSKA (reference sequence). The CDR3 extends over 11 amino acids. DNA for the CDR3: TGCAGTGCTGACATCTACAATGAGCAGTTCTTC. This translates into CSADIYNEQFF.

The genes are TRBV11-2 and TRBJ2-1, with 7 positions matching TRBD2. The CDR3 is 15 residues long. Germline V gene data show CDR1 as SGHAT and CDR2 as FQNNGV. Trimming cost V 1 base and J 2 bases; bases outside gene matches: 2. CDR3 sequence (DNA): TGTGCCAGCAGCTTAGCTAGCGGCACCTACAATGAGCAGTTCTTC. It yields the protein CASSLASGTYNEQFF.

The chain couples TRBV28 to TRBJ1-6, with D possibly being TRBD1 (5 bases). CDR3 length: 16 residues. The V gene's germline CDR1 is MDHEN and CDR2 SYDVKM. V shed 6 bases and J shed 6 bases, with 18 bases lying between them. CDR3 in amino acids: CASRVYGALGNSPLHF. In DNA form, the CDR3 reads TGTGCCAGCAGGGTATATGGGGCCTTGGGTAATTCACCCCTCCACTTT.

This rearrangement joins TRBV5-1 to TRBJ1-1; no definite D call. CDR1 SGHRS and CDR2 YFSETQ come from the germline V gene. Trimming removed 0 bases from V and 7 bases from J, with 13 bases in between. This CDR3 spans 14 amino acids. The CDR3, as DNA: TGCGCCAGCAGCTTGGACGTGGAGGCGGGTGAAGCTTTCTTT. It codes for CASSLDVEAGEAFF.